This entry lists 23 T cell receptor beta chains sequenced from one sample in a study of post-analysis software for immune sequencing data. Every TCR beta cDNA library bore unique molecular identifiers. TCRdb reprocessed the PCR reads via MiXCR and lists one record per CDR3 protein. The sample contains approximately 690,000 distinct CDR3 sequences, 55% to 70% of which appear only once. These TCRs are of unknown antigen specificity. Findings and caveats of the study: Four or five TRBV segments, TRBV5-6, TRBV5-1 and TRBV20-1 among them, were found more frequent in patients than controls.

The sequenced sample was blood. These receptors came from a girl aged 2-10 years with multiple sclerosis.

The CDR3 loop reads CSVTGSGGLGYTF. The CDR3 DNA follows: TGCAGCGTAACGGGCTCGGGCGGGTTGGGCTACACCTTC. This chain connects TRBV29-1 to TRBJ1-2; D is unclear. Germline CDR1 reads SQVTM; CDR2 reads ANQGSEA. V was shortened by 6 bases and J by 8 bases, with 19 bases between the two germline ends. The CDR3 extends over 13 amino acids.

The chain recombines TRBV10-3 with TRBJ2-1; 8 bases agree with TRBD2. V shed 7 bases, J shed 5 bases, and the junction held 10 bases outside the gene matches. The CDR3 runs 15 residues. Per the germline V gene, CDR1 is ENHRY and CDR2 is SYGVKD. CDR3 bases: TGTGCCATCACCGAGCAGCGGGGGCTTAACAATGAGCAGTTCTTC. This codes for CAITEQRGLNNEQFF.

This chain links TRBV7-2 with TRBJ1-5; D call uncertain. The CDR3 is made up of 15 amino acids. In germline, CDR1 is SGHTA, CDR2 FQGNSA. Trimming took 2 bases from V and 0 from J, leaving 8 bases between them. CDR3 bases: TGTGCCAGCAGCTTAATGGGTCATAGCAATCAGCCCCAGCATTTT. It is translated as CASSLMGHSNQPQHF.

This rearrangement joins TRBV24-1 to TRBJ2-3; D remains unclear. Germline assignment: CDR1 KGHDR and CDR2 SFDVKD. CDR3 length: 14 residues. Trimming shortened V by 0 bases and J by 0 bases, and 3 bases separated the two germline ends. The CDR3 coding sequence is TGTGCCACCAGTGATTTGTGGAGCACAGATACGCAGTATTTT. Encoded protein: CATSDLWSTDTQYF.

V gene TRBV19 combines with J gene TRBJ2-1; D is possibly TRBD1 (6 bases). The V end lost 3 bases, the J end lost 9 bases, and 18 bases lay between the germline ends. Germline V gives CDR1 LNHDA, CDR2 SQIVND (reference sequence). The CDR3 has 15 residues. The CDR3 sequence: CASSMAPGTSSEQFF. The CDR3 DNA sequence: TGTGCCAGTAGTATGGCGCCTGGGACAAGTTCTGAGCAGTTCTTC.

This clonotype was detected only once. This sequence joins TRBV3-1 and TRBJ1-1; tentatively, D is TRBD1 (6 bases). In germline, CDR1 is LGHDT, CDR2 YNNKEL (reference sequence). With 4 bases removed from V and 5 bases from J, the gap between germline ends came to 17 bases. The CDR3 sequence is 15 residues long. The CDR3 sequence: CASSPPTGRATEAFF. The CDR3 DNA reads as TGTGCCAGCAGCCCTCCCACAGGGAGAGCGACTGAAGCTTTCTTT.

The chain has TRBV7-8 and TRBJ2-2; 10 bases are shared with TRBD1. The V gene's germline CDR1 is SGHVS and CDR2 FQNEAQ. The CDR3 runs to 16 residues. Trimming cost V 5 bases and J 7 bases; bases outside gene matches: 10. The CDR3 reads CASSPIRQGANGELFF. The CDR3 region has the DNA TGTGCCAGCAGCCCGATTCGACAGGGGGCGAACGGGGAGCTGTTTTTT.

V and J are TRBV27 and TRBJ2-1, with TRBD2 identical over 11 bases. The CDR3 runs to 16 residues. In germline, CDR1 is MNHEY, CDR2 SMNVEV (reference sequence). With 8 bases clipped from V and 3 bases from J, the junction kept 9 bases outside the gene matches. The CDR3 spells CASRLSGTSGYNEQFF. The CDR3 region has the DNA TGTGCCAGCCGCCTTTCGGGGACTAGCGGCTACAATGAGCAGTTCTTC.

This clonotype was counted a few times. The chain couples TRBV20-1 to TRBJ2-5, with TRBD2 identical over 8 bases. The V gene end was trimmed by 5 bases and the J gene end by 2 bases; junction bases not matched to a gene: 1. This CDR3 contains 12 residues. The germline gives CDR1 DFQATT, CDR2 SNEGSKA (reference sequence). CDR3 region: CSALAGQETQYF. The DNA of the CDR3 is TGCAGTGCTTTAGCGGGGCAAGAGACCCAGTACTTC.

This chain connects TRBV13 to TRBJ2-3, with D unclear. The CDR3 totals 11 residues. With 6 bases removed from V and 12 bases from J, the gap between germline ends came to 13 bases. Germline V CDR1 and CDR2: PRHDT, FYEKMQ (reference sequence). In DNA, the CDR3 is TGTGCCAGCAGACGACACCGGAGTCAGTATTTT. This gives the protein CASRRHRSQYF.

The rearrangement uses TRBV10-1 and TRBJ2-7, with D perhaps matching TRBD1 or TRBD2 (6 bases each). The tail of the sequence fits TRBJ2-4 better, so the J call may be wrong. The CDR3 has 15 amino acids. Per germline, CDR1 WNHNN and CDR2 SYGVQD (reference sequence). The CDR3 here is CASSEGGPRENIQYF. The CDR3, as DNA: TGCGCCAGCAGTGAGGGGGGGCCGAGAGAGAACATTCAGTACTTC.

This clonotype was picked up a small number of times. The chain joins TRBV10-3 to TRBJ2-4; 11 bases are a match to TRBD1. V dropped 2 bases and J dropped 7; count of bases not matched to a gene: 4. The CDR3 is 15 amino acids. CDR1 is ENHRY, CDR2 SYGVKD, per germline. The CDR3 loop is CAISEGGQGANIQYF. In DNA, the CDR3 is TGTGCCATCAGTGAGGGCGGACAGGGGGCGAACATTCAGTACTTC.

The chain joins TRBV6-5 to TRBJ2-1; possibly TRBD1 for D (5 bases). This CDR3 spans 17 amino acids. Germline loops: CDR1 MNHEY, CDR2 SVGAGI. V lost 2 bases and J 2 bases, leaving 16 bases between the germline ends. The CDR3 loop is CASSYNKATATYNEQFF. The CDR3 DNA reads TGTGCCAGCAGTTACAATAAGGCGACAGCGACCTACAATGAGCAGTTCTTC.

The chain joins TRBV20-1 to TRBJ1-2; maybe TRBD1 (6 bases). Germline V gene data show CDR1 as DFQATT and CDR2 as SNEGSKA (reference sequence). V was clipped by 6 bases and J by 7 bases, with 15 bases between them. CDR3 size: 12 residues. The CDR3 nucleotides are TGCAGTGCCAACACAGGGATAAGTGGCTACACCTTC. Amino acid sequence: CSANTGISGYTF.

The gene calls are TRBV18 and TRBJ2-7, with TRBD2 matching 9 bases. V dropped 1 base and J dropped 4; count of bases not matched to a gene: 5. Germline V CDR1 and CDR2: KGHSH, LQKENI. The CDR3 spans 15 residues. Written as DNA, the CDR3 is TGTGCCAGCTCACCACTCATTAGCGGGAGATACGAGCAGTACTTC. The encoded protein is CASSPLISGRYEQYF.

There are many counts of this clonotype. The J gene is TRBJ2-7, the V gene TRBV5-1; 7 nucleotides align to TRBD1. The CDR3 is 15 amino acids. Trimming removed 4 bases from V and 1 base from J; junction bases left unmatched: 8. CDR1 is SGHRS and CDR2 is YFSETQ in the germline V gene. Written as DNA, the CDR3 is TGCGCCAGCAGCCTCCGACAGGGTTCATCCTACGAGCAGTACTTC. This encodes CASSLRQGSSYEQYF. Looking up the rest from reference TRBV5-1 and TRBJ2-7 gives the full variable domain: KAGVTQTPRYLIKTRGQQVTLSCSPISGHRSVSWYQQTPGQGLQFLFEYFSETQRNKGNFPGRFSGRQFSNSRSEMNVSTLELGDSALYLCASSLRQGSSYEQYFGPGTRLTVT.

This clonotype showed up just a few times. The chain joins TRBV29-1 to TRBJ2-5, with D perhaps TRBD2 (6 bases). Trimming stripped 6 bases from V and 3 bases from J, with 17 bases between. Germline CDR1 SQVTM, CDR2 ANQGSEA. CDR3 length equals 14 residues. For the CDR3, the DNA is TGCAGCGTCGCTCCCCGGGACTTCAAAGAGACCCAGTACTTC. Encoded protein: CSVAPRDFKETQYF.

The chain carries TRBV12-5 and TRBJ1-1; D ambiguous. Trimming pared 6 bases from V and 2 bases from J, leaving 7 bases between. Germline V gene data show CDR1 as LGHNT and CDR2 as FRNRAP. The CDR3 runs 12 residues. The CDR3 DNA sequence: TGTGCTAGTGGGAGGAGTAACACTGAAGCTTTCTTT. Amino acid sequence: CASGRSNTEAFF.

This chain joins TRBV7-2 and TRBJ2-1, with D hard to call. The V end lost 4 bases, the J end lost 3 bases, and 13 bases lay between the germline ends. Germline lookup yields CDR1 SGHTA and CDR2 FQGNSA. This CDR3 is built from 15 residues. The CDR3 sequence: CASSYDTASYNEQFF. Written as DNA, the CDR3 is TGTGCCAGCAGCTACGACACCGCCAGCTACAATGAGCAGTTCTTC.

This clonotype was counted a single time. The CDR3 region has the DNA TGTGCCAGCAGTTTAACGTCGGACAGGGCTCCAATCGGCAAAAACATTCAGTACTTC. It is translated as CASSLTSDRAPIGKNIQYF. The chain uses TRBV27 and TRBJ2-4; 8 positions match TRBD1. CDR3 length: 19 amino acids. Trimming at V came to 2 bases and at J to 3 bases, leaving 15 bases not matched to a gene. Germline V gene data show CDR1 as MNHEY and CDR2 as SMNVEV (reference sequence).

The chain joins TRBV6-2 or TRBV6-3 to TRBJ2-3; 12 positions agree with TRBD2. The trim removed 8 bases at V and 4 bases at J, leaving 1 base unmatched. CDR3 length: 13 residues. Germline V CDR1 and CDR2: MNHEY, SVGEGT. The CDR3 sequence: CASGLAGPDTQYF. The CDR3 DNA reads as TGTGCCAGCGGACTAGCGGGACCAGATACGCAGTATTTT.

This clonotype was observed a few times. The chain has TRBV29-1 and TRBJ2-1; no clear D. This CDR3 has 13 residues. Germline V lookup: CDR1 SQVTM, CDR2 ANQGSEA. Trimming took 3 bases from V and 5 from J, leaving 11 bases between them. The CDR3 loop reads CSVEAATDNEQFF. CDR3 coding DNA: TGCAGCGTTGAGGCAGCAACCGACAATGAGCAGTTCTTC.

This chain joins TRBV25-1 and TRBJ1-1; D unclear. V lost 8 bases and J lost 3, with 10 bases in between. Germline V gene lookup returns CDR1 MGHDK and CDR2 SYGVNS. The CDR3 sequence is 12 residues long. The CDR3 DNA follows: TGTGCCAGCTCGCTGTGGGACACTGAAGCTTTCTTT. Translated: CASSLWDTEAFF.